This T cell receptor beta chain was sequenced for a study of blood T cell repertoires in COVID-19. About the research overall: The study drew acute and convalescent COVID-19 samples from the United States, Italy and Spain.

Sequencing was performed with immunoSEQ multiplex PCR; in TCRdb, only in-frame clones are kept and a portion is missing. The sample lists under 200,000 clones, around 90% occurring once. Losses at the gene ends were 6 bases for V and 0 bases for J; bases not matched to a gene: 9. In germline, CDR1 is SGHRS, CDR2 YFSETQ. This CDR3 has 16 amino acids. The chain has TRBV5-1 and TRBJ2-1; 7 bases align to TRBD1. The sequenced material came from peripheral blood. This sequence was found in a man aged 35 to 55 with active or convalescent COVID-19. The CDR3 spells CASKKQGTNSYNEQFF. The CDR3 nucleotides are TGCGCCAGCAAAAAACAGGGGACAAACTCCTACAATGAGCAGTTCTTC. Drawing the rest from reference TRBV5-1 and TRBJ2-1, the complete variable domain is KAGVTQTPRYLIKTRGQQVTLSCSPISGHRSVSWYQQTPGQGLQFLFEYFSETQRNKGNFPGRFSGRQFSNSRSEMNVSTLELGDSALYLCASKKQGTNSYNEQFFGPGTRLTVL.